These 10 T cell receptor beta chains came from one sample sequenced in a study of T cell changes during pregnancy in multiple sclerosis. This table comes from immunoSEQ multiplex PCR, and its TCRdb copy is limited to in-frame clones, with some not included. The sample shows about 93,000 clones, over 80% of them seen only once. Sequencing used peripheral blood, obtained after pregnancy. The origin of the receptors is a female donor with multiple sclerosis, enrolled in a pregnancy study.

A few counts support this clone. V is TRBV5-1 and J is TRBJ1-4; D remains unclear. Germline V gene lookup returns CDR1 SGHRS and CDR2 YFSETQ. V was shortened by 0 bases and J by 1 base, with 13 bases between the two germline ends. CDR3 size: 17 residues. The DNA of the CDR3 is TGCGCCAGCAGCTTGGCCTTGGGTTCGGGAACTAATGAAAAACTGTTTTTT. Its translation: CASSLALGSGTNEKLFF. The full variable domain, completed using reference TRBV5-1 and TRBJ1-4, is KAGVTQTPRYLIKTRGQQVTLSCSPISGHRSVSWYQQTPGQGLQFLFEYFSETQRNKGNFPGRFSGRQFSNSRSEMNVSTLELGDSALYLCASSLALGSGTNEKLFFGSGTQLSVL.

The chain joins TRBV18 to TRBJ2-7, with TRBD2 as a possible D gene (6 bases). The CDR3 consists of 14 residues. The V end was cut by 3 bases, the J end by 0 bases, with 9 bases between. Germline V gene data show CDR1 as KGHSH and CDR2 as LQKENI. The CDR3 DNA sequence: TGTGCCAGCTCACCCGGCGGGGACTCCTACGAGCAGTACTTC. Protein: CASSPGGDSYEQYF.

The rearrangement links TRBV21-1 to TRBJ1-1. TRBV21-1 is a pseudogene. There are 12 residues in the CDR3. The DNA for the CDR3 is TGTGCCAGCAGCAAAGGGGGACTAGAGGCTTTCTTT. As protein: CASSKGGLEAFF.

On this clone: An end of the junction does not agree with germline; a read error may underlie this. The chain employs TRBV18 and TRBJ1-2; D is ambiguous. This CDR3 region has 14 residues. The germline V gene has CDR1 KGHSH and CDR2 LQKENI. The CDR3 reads CASSPPGVLGGYTF. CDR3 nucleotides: TGTGCCAGCTCCCCACCGGGAGTGCTTGGGGGCTACACCTTC.

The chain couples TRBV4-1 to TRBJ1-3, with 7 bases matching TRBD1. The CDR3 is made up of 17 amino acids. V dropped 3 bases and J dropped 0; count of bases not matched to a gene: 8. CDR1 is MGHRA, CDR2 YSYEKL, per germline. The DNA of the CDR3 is TGCGCCAGCAGCCAGCCGGCCGACAGGGCCTCTGGAAACACCATATATTTT. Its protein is CASSQPADRASGNTIYF.

The CDR3 protein is CASGQGGTYEQYF. CDR3 in DNA: TGTGCCAGCGGACAGGGGGGGACCTACGAGCAGTACTTC. This chain connects TRBV28 to TRBJ2-7; 10 nucleotides match TRBD1. The CDR3 is 13 residues long. The J segment lost 2 bases and the V segment lost 8 bases, leaving 3 bases of the junction unmatched. Looked up from germline, CDR1 is MDHEN and CDR2 is SYDVKM. Full variable domain (remainder filled in from reference TRBV28 and TRBJ2-7): DVKVTQSSRYLVKRTGEKVFLECVQDMDHENMFWYRQDPGLGLRLIYFSYDVKMKEKGDIPEGYSVSREKKERFSLILESASTNQTSMYLCASGQGGTYEQYFGPGTRLTVT.

CDR3 in DNA: TGCGCCAGCAGTGAGGGGACAGCCTTAACAGATACGCAGTATTTT. Translated: CASSEGTALTDTQYF. The chain is built from TRBV10-2 and TRBJ2-3, with 7 positions matching TRBD1. Germline-derived CDR1 and CDR2 are WSHSY and SAAADI. Losses at the gene ends were 2 bases for V and 3 bases for J; bases not matched to a gene: 5. The CDR3 consists of 15 residues.

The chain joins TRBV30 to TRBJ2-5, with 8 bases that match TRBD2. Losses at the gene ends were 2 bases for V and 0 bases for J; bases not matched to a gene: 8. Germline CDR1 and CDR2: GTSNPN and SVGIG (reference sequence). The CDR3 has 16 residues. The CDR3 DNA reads TGTGCCTGGAGTACAGCGGGGGCCTCGTACCAAGAGACCCAGTACTTC. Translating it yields CAWSTAGASYQETQYF.

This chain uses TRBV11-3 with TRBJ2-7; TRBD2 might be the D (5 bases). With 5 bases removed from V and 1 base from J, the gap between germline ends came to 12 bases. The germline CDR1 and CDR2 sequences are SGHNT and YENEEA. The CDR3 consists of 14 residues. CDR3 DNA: TGTGCCAGCAGCCCCTCCACGGGATCCTACGAGCAGTACTTC. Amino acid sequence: CASSPSTGSYEQYF.

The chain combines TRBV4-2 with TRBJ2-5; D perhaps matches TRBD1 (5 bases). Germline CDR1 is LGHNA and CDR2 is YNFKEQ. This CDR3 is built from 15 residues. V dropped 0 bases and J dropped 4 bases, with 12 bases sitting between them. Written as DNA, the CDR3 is TGTGCCAGCAGCCAAGATCCAGGGCCACGAGAGACCCAGTACTTC. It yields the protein CASSQDPGPRETQYF.